This T cell receptor beta chain was identified in a study of cytomegalovirus exposure and HLA in healthy donors (dated 2017 in TCRdb). Some background on the complete study: According to a later analysis, the approximately 130 validation repertoires were produced on the same platform as the 680 or so repertoires of the first cohort. The study aimed to test whether signatures of past pathogen exposure could be identified by cataloging public T cell receptors. High-throughput TCR immunosequencing, statistical association of individual TCRs with disease status, and machine learning were combined to predict cytomegalovirus infection status. Besides the first cohort of roughly 700 subjects, a separate validation cohort made up of 90 to 150 different subjects was used. Broad study findings and their caveats: Of the cluster scores, around 95% were above 0 in a later analysis, which found that TCRs clustered in the first cohort also tended to co-occur in the approximately 130 validation repertoires. All 120 or so repertoires were used to score co-occurrence in the validation cohort in a later analysis, because that analysis had no HLA typing for the cohort. A few of the identified cytomegalovirus-associated TCR beta chains were confirmed in vitro to be specific for cytomegalovirus antigens. In the study, 150 to 200 TCR beta chains were listed as associated with cytomegalovirus. According to the authors, the approach could potentially be generalized to other disease states and immunological phenotypes. Most TCR sequences were seen in very few donors, while some public TCRs were found in many individuals. The classifier was reported to diagnose cytomegalovirus status with high specificity and sensitivity in both the original cohort and the validation cohort.

Reading from cysteine to phenylalanine, the CDR3 counts 14 amino acids. Here the CDR3 DNA is all that survives: 42 bases in frame from base 1. Between the V and J ends, shortened by 5 bases and 1 base respectively, the junction contains 12 bases. Via the germline V gene (reference sequence), CDR1 is SGHKS and CDR2 YYEKEE. Only one count was recorded for this clone. This receptor's antigen is unknown. No per-base quality is available; no much larger clone lies one base away. Libraries were prepared through the immunoSEQ multiplex PCR assay. The paper's processing steps were these. To diagnose cytomegalovirus status from the catalog of TCR beta chain sequences, a statistical classification framework was built. Here the immuneACCESS table is served through TCRdb, limited to in-frame sequences with V and J called. Missing clones are a known gap in these copies; in checked studies unresolved V genes cover under half, and the rest lacks a known reason. V and J calls and clone size are those listed in that table; D and trimming were worked out from the DNA. Within this sample are 150,000 to 200,000 clones, with around 85% of them counted one time only. The leading ten clones occupy about a sixth of the sample.

Separate from the roughly 660-subject first cohort, the validation cohort of roughly 130 subjects was the group to which the donors belonged. The sequence links TRBV5-5 to TRBJ1-2; the D gene remains uncertain. Sequenced sample: PBMCs. This sequence originates from a man between 18 and 35 years old in good health and CMV-seropositive. CDR3 region: CASRVSVFNYGYTF. The DNA is TGTGCCAGCAGGGTCTCGGTATTTAACTATGGCTACACCTTC. Beyond the CDR3, the reference TRBV5-5 and TRBJ1-2 genes provide the residues; the full variable domain reads: DAGVTQSPTHLIKTRGQQVTLRCSPISGHKSVSWYQQVLGQGPQFIFQYYEKEERGRGNFPDRFSARQFPNYSSELNVNALLLGDSALYLCASRVSVFNYGYTFGSGTRLTVV.